The clone carrying this T cell receptor beta chain was observed a few times. TCRdb re-analysed the 5' RACE reads in MiXCR, keeping a single row per CDR3 protein. The top ten clones hold roughly 14% of a sample with approximately 210,000 distinct CDR3 sequences, 5.5% to 7.5% of them seen once. The CDR3 extends over 11 amino acids. The V end lost 0 bases, the J end lost 11 bases, and 7 bases lay between the germline ends. The germline gives CDR1 SGDLS, CDR2 YYNGEE. This specimen belongs to a study of identical twins. In addition, the sample was reused for a study of T cells expressing NK-cell markers. That paper states: One of eight sequenced donors was HCMV-seronegative; the other seven were seropositive.

The chain uses TRBV9 and TRBJ2-3; D is unclear. The TCR sequence derives from a woman aged 18-29 years in good health. Sequences were obtained from CD8+ T cells sorted from blood. The CDR3 DNA reads as TGTGCCAGCAGCGTAGCCGAGAGGCAGTATTTT. Its protein is CASSVAERQYF.